The 11 T cell receptor beta chains given below trace back to one sample, sequenced in a study of lymphopenia after photon versus proton radiotherapy. Generated by immunoSEQ multiplex PCR, the TCRdb table keeps only in-frame clones and is missing some. The sample lists 89,000 or so clones, 80% to 90% seen once, with approximately 1.4% in the top ten. Sequences were derived from peripheral blood, sampled from a patient treated with proton-based radiotherapy. These receptors were obtained from a man between 60 and 70 years old with pancreatic cancer.

V usage is TRBV28 and J usage is TRBJ2-7; 10 bases are a match to TRBD2. V shed 6 bases, J shed 3 bases, and the junction held 11 bases outside the gene matches. The CDR3 has 16 residues. CDR1 is MDHEN, CDR2 SYDVKM, per germline. CDR3 coding DNA: TGTGCCAGCAGCCCCGGACTAGCGGACACAAACTACGAGCAGTACTTC. It is translated as CASSPGLADTNYEQYF.

V and J are TRBV18 and TRBJ2-6; no clear D. V lost 1 base and J 2 bases, leaving 15 bases between the germline ends. This CDR3 spans 18 amino acids. Germline assignment: CDR1 KGHSH and CDR2 LQKENI. The CDR3 region has the DNA TGTGCCAGCTCACCACTCGCCATAAGGGTGGCTGGGGCCAACGTCCTGACTTTC. It codes for CASSPLAIRVAGANVLTF. Together with reference TRBV18 and TRBJ2-6, the CDR3 gives the full variable domain: NAGVMQNPRHLVRRRGQEARLRCSPMKGHSHVYWYRQLPEEGLKFMVYLQKENIIDESGMPKERFSAEFPKEGPSILRIQQVVRGDSAAYFCASSPLAIRVAGANVLTFGAGSRLTVL.

The V call is TRBV10-2, the J call TRBJ2-2; 7 bases agree with TRBD1. The trim removed 10 bases at V and 2 bases at J, leaving 10 bases unmatched. Germline V gene sequence: CDR1 WSHSY, CDR2 SAAADI. The CDR3 has 15 residues. CDR3: CATKGRQGNTGELFF. CDR3 DNA: TGCGCCACCAAAGGGAGACAGGGTAACACCGGGGAGCTGTTTTTT.

This clone was detected only once. The CDR3 sequence is CACPGPGQWDSPLHF. The CDR3 DNA reads as TGTGCCTGTCCCGGTCCGGGACAGTGGGATTCACCCCTCCACTTT. The V and J genes are TRBV30 and TRBJ1-6, with 7 bases matching TRBD1. Trimming removed 6 bases from V and 8 bases from J; junction bases left unmatched: 13. CDR1 GTSNPN and CDR2 SVGIG come from the germline V gene (reference sequence). The CDR3 extends over 15 amino acids.

The J gene is TRBJ2-5, the V gene TRBV18, with D unclear. Germline CDR1 is KGHSH and CDR2 is LQKENI. The CDR3 spans 16 residues. Trimming pared 5 bases from V and 1 base from J, leaving 17 bases between. The CDR3 region has the DNA TGTGCCAGCTCAAGAAACCCCAACCCTTCCCAAGAGACCCAGTACTTC. This encodes CASSRNPNPSQETQYF.

The genes are TRBV29-1 and TRBJ2-3; possible D gene TRBD1, 5 bases. CDR3 length: 14 residues. The V and J ends lost 3 bases and 0 bases respectively, with 10 bases between them. The germline V gene has CDR1 SQVTM and CDR2 ANQGSEA. The CDR3 nucleotides are TGCAGCGTTGATCAGGGCCTTAGCACAGATACGCAGTATTTT. It codes for CSVDQGLSTDTQYF.

The V gene is TRBV7-2, the J gene TRBJ2-7; weak D call: TRBD2 (5 bases). Trimming took 0 bases from V and 6 from J, leaving 15 bases between them. The CDR3 runs to 15 residues. Per germline, CDR1 SGHTA and CDR2 FQGNSA. This CDR3 is CASSLARTRNPEQYF. The CDR3 nucleotides read TGTGCCAGCAGCTTAGCTCGGACTCGGAATCCCGAGCAGTACTTC.

The V gene is TRBV6-5, the J gene TRBJ2-2, with D perhaps matching TRBD1 (5 bases). CDR1 and CDR2 (germline): MNHEY, SVGAGI. V was shortened by 2 bases and J by 5 bases, with 12 bases between the two germline ends. The CDR3 runs 15 residues. Here the CDR3 reads CASSYDHPGTGELFF. CDR3 nucleotides: TGTGCCAGCAGTTACGACCACCCAGGGACCGGGGAGCTGTTTTTT.

This clone was recorded only once. The CDR3 loop reads CSATISSKQETQYF. CDR3 nucleotides: TGCAGCGCTACCATTTCGTCAAAACAAGAGACCCAGTACTTC. This chain connects TRBV29-1 to TRBJ2-5, with D unresolved. Trimming stripped 7 bases from V and 2 bases from J, with 17 bases between. This CDR3 contains 14 residues. Looked up from germline, CDR1 is SQVTM and CDR2 is ANQGSEA.

This clone was observed a few times. The CDR3 coding sequence is TGTGCCAGCAGCTTTGGAGGCGAGCAGTACTTC. Its protein is CASSFGGEQYF. This chain connects TRBV12-1 to TRBJ2-7; the D call TRBD2 from the table was never checked on the DNA. TRBV12-1 is reported as a pseudogene. This CDR3 is 11 amino acids long.

V usage is TRBV9 and J usage is TRBJ2-5; D not certain. Germline values: CDR1 SGDLS, CDR2 YYNGEE. Trimming removed 4 bases at V and 4 bases at J, with 11 bases between. This CDR3 comprises 13 residues. The CDR3 DNA follows: TGTGCCAGCAGCATGAGCCCGGTAGAGACCCAGTACTTC. Its protein product is CASSMSPVETQYF.